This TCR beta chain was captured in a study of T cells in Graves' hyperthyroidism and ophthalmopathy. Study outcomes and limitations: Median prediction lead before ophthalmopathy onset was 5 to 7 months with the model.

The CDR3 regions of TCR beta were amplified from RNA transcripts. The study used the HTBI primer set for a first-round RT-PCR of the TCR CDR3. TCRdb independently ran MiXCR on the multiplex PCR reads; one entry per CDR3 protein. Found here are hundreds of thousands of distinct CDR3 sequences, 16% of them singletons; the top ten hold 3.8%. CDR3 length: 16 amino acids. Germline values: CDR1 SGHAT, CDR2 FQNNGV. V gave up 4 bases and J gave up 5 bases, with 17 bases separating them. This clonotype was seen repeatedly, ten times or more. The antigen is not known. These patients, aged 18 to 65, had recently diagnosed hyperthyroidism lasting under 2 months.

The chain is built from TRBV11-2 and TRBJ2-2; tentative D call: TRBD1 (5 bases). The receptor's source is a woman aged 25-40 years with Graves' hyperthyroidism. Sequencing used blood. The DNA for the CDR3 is TGTGCCAGCAGCTCAACTCCAGGGATGGGAACCGGGGAGCTGTTTTTT. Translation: CASSSTPGMGTGELFF.